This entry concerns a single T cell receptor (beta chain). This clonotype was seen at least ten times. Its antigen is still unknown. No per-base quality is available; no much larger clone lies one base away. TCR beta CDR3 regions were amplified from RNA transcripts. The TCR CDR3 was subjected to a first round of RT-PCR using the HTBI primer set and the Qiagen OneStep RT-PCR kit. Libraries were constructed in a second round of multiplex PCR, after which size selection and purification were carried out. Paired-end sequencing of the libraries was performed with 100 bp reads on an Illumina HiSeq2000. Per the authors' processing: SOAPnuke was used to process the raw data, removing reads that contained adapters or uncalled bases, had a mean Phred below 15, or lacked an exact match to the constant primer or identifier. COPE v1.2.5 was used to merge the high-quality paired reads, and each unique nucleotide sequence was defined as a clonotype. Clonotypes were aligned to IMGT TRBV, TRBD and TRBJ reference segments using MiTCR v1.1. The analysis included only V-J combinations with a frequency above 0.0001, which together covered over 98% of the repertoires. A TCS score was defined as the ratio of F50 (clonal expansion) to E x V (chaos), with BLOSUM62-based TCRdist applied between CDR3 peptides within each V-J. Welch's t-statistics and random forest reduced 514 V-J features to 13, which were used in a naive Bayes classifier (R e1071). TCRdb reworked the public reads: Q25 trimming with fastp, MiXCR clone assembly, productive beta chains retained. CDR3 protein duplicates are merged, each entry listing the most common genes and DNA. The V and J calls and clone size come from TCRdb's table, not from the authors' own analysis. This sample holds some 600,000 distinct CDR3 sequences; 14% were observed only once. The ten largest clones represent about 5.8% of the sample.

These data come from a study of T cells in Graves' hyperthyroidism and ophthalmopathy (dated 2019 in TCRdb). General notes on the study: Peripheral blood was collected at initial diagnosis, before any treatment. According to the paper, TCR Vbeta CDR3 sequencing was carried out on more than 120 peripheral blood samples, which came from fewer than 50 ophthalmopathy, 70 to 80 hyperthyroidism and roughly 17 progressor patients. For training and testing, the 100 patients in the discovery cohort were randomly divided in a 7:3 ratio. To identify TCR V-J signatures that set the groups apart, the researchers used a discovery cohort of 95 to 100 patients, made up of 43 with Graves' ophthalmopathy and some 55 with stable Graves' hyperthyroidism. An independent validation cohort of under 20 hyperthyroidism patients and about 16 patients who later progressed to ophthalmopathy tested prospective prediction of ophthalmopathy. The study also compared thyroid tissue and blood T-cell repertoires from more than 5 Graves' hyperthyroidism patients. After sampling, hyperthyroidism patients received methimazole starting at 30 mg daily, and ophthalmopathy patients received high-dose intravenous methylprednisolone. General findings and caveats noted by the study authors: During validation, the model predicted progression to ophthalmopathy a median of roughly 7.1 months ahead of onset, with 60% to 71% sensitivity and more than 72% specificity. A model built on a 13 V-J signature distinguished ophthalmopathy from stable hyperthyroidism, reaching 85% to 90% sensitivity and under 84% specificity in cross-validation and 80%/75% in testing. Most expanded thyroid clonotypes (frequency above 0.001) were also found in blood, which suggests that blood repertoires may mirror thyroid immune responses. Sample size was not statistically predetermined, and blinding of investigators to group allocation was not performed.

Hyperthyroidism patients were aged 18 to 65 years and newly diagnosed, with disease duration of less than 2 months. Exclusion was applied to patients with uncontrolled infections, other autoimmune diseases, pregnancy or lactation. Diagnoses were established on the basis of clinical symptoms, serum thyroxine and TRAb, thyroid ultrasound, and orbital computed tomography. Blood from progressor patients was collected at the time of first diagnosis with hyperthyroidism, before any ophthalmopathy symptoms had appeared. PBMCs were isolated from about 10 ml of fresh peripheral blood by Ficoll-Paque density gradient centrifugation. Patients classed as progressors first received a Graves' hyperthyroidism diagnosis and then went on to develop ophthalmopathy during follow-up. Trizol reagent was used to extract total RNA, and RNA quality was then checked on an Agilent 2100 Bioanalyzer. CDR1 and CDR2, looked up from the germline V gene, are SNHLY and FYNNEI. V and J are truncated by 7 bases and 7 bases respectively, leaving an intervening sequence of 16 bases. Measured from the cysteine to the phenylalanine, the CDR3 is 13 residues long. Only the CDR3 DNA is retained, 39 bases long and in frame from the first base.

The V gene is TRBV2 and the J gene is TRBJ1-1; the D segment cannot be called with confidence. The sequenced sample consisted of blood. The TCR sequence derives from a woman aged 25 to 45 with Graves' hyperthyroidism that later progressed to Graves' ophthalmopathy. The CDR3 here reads CASMEVVWLEAFF. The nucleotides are TGTGCCAGCATGGAGGTAGTTTGGCTTGAAGCTTTCTTT.